This TCR beta chain was documented in a study of blood T cell repertoires in COVID-19. Study background: Spain, Italy and the United States supplied samples that represented acute and convalescent COVID-19.

Seattle participants joined during active infection and were tracked over time. Clones were read by immunoSEQ multiplex PCR, and TCRdb kept only the in-frame ones, dropping some. The repertoire holds approximately 93,000 clones, less than 85% seen once, with 3.9% in the top ten. V lost 5 bases and J 3 bases, leaving 16 bases between the germline ends. CDR1 LNHNV and CDR2 YYDKDF come from the germline V gene (reference sequence). CDR3 size: 15 residues. The chain uses TRBV15 and TRBJ1-2; maybe TRBD1 (5 bases). What was sequenced was peripheral blood. The receptor was derived from a man between 65 and 80 years old with COVID-19, enrolled during active disease. The chain's CDR3 is CATSWDSGQYYGYTF. The DNA of the CDR3 is TGTGCCACCAGCTGGGACTCGGGGCAGTACTATGGCTACACCTTC.